Sequencing of this TCR beta chain was carried out in a study of T cells in Graves' hyperthyroidism and ophthalmopathy (dated by TCRdb to the late 2010s). Looking at the study overall: Peripheral blood samples were taken at the time of initial diagnosis, prior to any treatment. A discovery cohort of about 95 patients, about 40 with Graves' ophthalmopathy and about 58 with stable Graves' hyperthyroidism, was used to find distinguishing TCR V-J signatures. Prospective prediction of ophthalmopathy was tested in an independent validation cohort consisting of some 19 hyperthyroidism patients and some 16 patients who later progressed to ophthalmopathy. The roughly 90 discovery patients were divided at random into training and test sets in a 7:3 ratio. The study also compared thyroid tissue and blood T-cell repertoires from a handful of Graves' hyperthyroidism patients. After blood sampling, hyperthyroidism patients were treated with methimazole at a starting dose of 30 mg daily, and ophthalmopathy patients were treated with high-dose intravenous methylprednisolone. TCR Vbeta CDR3 sequencing of 140 or so peripheral blood samples (roughly 41 ophthalmopathy, 75 hyperthyroidism and some 17 progressor patients) is reported in the paper. Findings and caveats that apply to the study as a whole: Sample size was not statistically predetermined, and blinding of investigators to group allocation was not performed. In cross-validation, a model built on a 13 V-J signature told ophthalmopathy apart from stable hyperthyroidism with approximately 91% sensitivity and roughly 81% specificity, and in testing the same model reached 80%/75%. In validation, the model predicted progression to ophthalmopathy with approximately 69% sensitivity and 72% to 85% specificity, a median of approximately 6.5 months before onset. Most expanded thyroid clonotypes (frequency above 0.001) were also detected in blood, a finding suggesting that blood repertoires may reflect thyroid immune responses.

From the germline V gene, CDR1 is SGHTA and CDR2 is FQGNSA. V and J are truncated by 5 bases and 4 bases respectively, leaving an intervening sequence of 18 bases. The CDR3 holds 16 amino acids from the cysteine to the phenylalanine. Only the CDR3 part of the read is kept: 48 bases, read in frame from the first base. In the ophthalmopathy patients, disease was moderately to severely active, with a Clinical Activity Score of 3 or more, a NOSPECS grade of 4 or more, and a duration of less than 3 months. Any patient with an uncontrolled infection, another autoimmune disease, pregnancy or lactation was excluded. Diagnoses were established on the basis of clinical symptoms, serum thyroxine and TRAb, thyroid ultrasound, and orbital computed tomography. PBMCs were separated from roughly 10 ml of fresh peripheral blood using Ficoll-Paque density gradient centrifugation. Total RNA was extracted with Trizol reagent, and quality was checked on an Agilent 2100 Bioanalyzer.

The TCR beta CDR3 regions were amplified from the RNA transcripts. The first round of RT-PCR for the TCR CDR3 was performed with the HTBI primer set and the Qiagen OneStep RT-PCR kit. Libraries were constructed in a second round of multiplex PCR, after which size selection and purification were carried out. The libraries were sequenced on an Illumina HiSeq2000 using paired-end 100 bp reads. For the original study's pipeline: SOAPnuke was used to process the raw data, with reads discarded if the reads contained adapters or uncalled bases, had a mean Phred below 15, or lacked an exact constant-primer or identifier match. COPE v1.2.5 was used to merge high-quality paired reads, and clonotypes were defined as unique nucleotide sequences. Clonotypes were aligned to IMGT TRBV, TRBD and TRBJ reference segments using MiTCR v1.1. The analysis was restricted to V-J combinations with a frequency above 0.0001, which together covered 99% to 99.2% of the repertoires. The TCS score was defined as the ratio of F50 (clonal expansion) to E x V (chaos), calculated using BLOSUM62-based TCRdist between CDR3 peptides within each V-J. Welch's t-statistics and random forest reduced 514 V-J features to fewer than 15, which were used in a naive Bayes classifier (R e1071). Clones were called with MiXCR by TCRdb after fastp trimmed the public reads at Q25, and only in-frame beta chains were retained. Duplicate CDR3 protein sequences are folded into a single record with the most common DNA and genes. The V and J calls and clone size come from TCRdb's table, not from the authors' own analysis. Counted in this sample were about 400,000 distinct CDR3 sequences; roughly 14% of them appeared once. The ten largest clones take up 13% of the sample.

This clonotype occurred many times. The clone's antigen remains unknown. One base away there is no much larger clone; base qualities are not given. This TCR was sampled from a man between 18 and 35 years old with Graves' ophthalmopathy. Sequenced: blood. In this chain, TRBV7-2 is recombined with TRBJ2-1, with the D segment possibly TRBD1 or TRBD2, each aligning over 6 bases. The CDR3 in this case is CASSGTRGGKYNEQFF. In nucleotides, the sequence is TGTGCCAGCAGCGGGACTCGAGGGGGGAAGTACAATGAGCAGTTCTTC.